Listed below are T cell receptor beta chains from one sample, sequenced in a study of cytomegalovirus exposure and HLA in healthy donors. Only in-frame clones appear in the TCRdb table, and some are missing; sequencing was by immunoSEQ multiplex PCR. The sample holds 150,000 to 200,000 clones; 75% to 95% are singletons and the top ten take roughly 3%. Sequenced sample: PBMCs. All receptors derive from a young woman in good health and CMV-seropositive. The CDR3 runs from the conserved cysteine through the conserved F or W. The D gene is left open where the match is weak. For some rows the clone size is stated as once, few or many, or as a class when expanded; others skip it.

. . TRBJ2-3 TRBV10-2 CASSEDPRGWGTDTQYF TGCGCCAGCAGTGAGGACCCCCGGGGATGGGGCACAGATACGCAGTATTTT
. . TRBJ2-2 TRBV27 CASSSAVHTGELFF TGTGCCAGCAGTAGTGCGGTGCACACCGGGGAGCTGTTTTTT
. . TRBJ1-2 TRBV6-5 CASSYRRGNYGYTF TGTGCCAGCAGTTACAGGCGGGGTAACTATGGCTACACCTTC
. TRBD2 TRBJ2-7 TRBV29-1 CSVAEGSGISYEQYF TGCAGCGTTGCCGAGGGGAGCGGGATTTCCTACGAGCAGTACTTC
once TRBD2 TRBJ2-7 TRBV28 CASSPPSGSYEQYF TGTGCCAGCAGCCCCCCTAGCGGGAGCTACGAGCAGTACTTC
once TRBD1 TRBJ1-5 TRBV5-6 CASSFTGTGNQPQHF TGTGCCAGCAGCTTCACCGGGACAGGGAATCAGCCCCAGCATTTT
. . TRBJ1-3 TRBV5-4 CASSLLGASSGNTIYF TGTGCCAGCAGCTTGTTAGGAGCGTCCTCTGGAAACACCATATATTTT
. TRBD2 TRBJ2-7 TRBV19 CASSPFGGLSSYEQYF TGTGCCAGTAGTCCATTTGGGGGACTAAGCTCCTACGAGCAGTACTTC
. TRBD1 TRBJ2-7 TRBV5-6 CASSWGTGGTYEQYF TGTGCCAGCAGCTGGGGGACAGGGGGCACCTACGAGCAGTACTTC
. . TRBJ2-7 TRBV12-2 CASRLVQGFYEQYF TGTGCAAGTCGCTTAGTCCAGGGCTTCTACGAGCAGTACTTC
. . TRBJ2-1 TRBV2 CASSPDYEQFF TGTGCCAGCAGTCCCGACTATGAGCAGTTCTTC
. TRBD1 TRBJ2-7 TRBV6-1 CASSEAPGQGSYEQYF TGTGCCAGCAGTGAGGCGCCGGGACAGGGTTCGTACGAGCAGTACTTC
. TRBD1 TRBJ1-6 TRBV19 CASSSGQGHSPLHF TGTGCCAGTAGTTCGGGACAGGGGCATTCACCCCTCCACTTT
. . TRBJ2-5 TRBV7-2 CASSRGTTETQYF TGTGCCAGCAGCCGAGGGACAACAGAGACCCAGTACTTC
. . TRBJ2-2 TRBV2 CASYGGATNTGELFF TGTGCCAGCTATGGGGGGGCTACGAACACCGGGGAGCTGTTTTTT
. TRBD1 TRBJ2-5 TRBV2 CASSAQARGHGGETQYF TGTGCCAGCAGTGCTCAGGCCAGGGGGCATGGGGGGGAGACCCAGTACTTC
. . TRBJ2-7 TRBV27 CASSWDSNSYEQYF TGTGCCAGCAGTTGGGACTCCAACTCCTACGAGCAGTACTTC
. . TRBJ2-1 TRBV27 CASSPSPRNEQFF TGTGCCAGCAGTCCCTCCCCGAGGAATGAGCAGTTCTTC
. TRBD2 TRBJ2-1 TRBV7-8 CASSLDGTSGTIEQFF TGTGCCAGCAGCTTAGATGGGACTAGCGGCACAATTGAGCAGTTCTTC
once . TRBJ2-7 TRBV11-2 CASSLGPPGSYEQYF TGTGCCAGCAGCTTAGGTCCTCCAGGGTCCTACGAGCAGTACTTC
. . TRBJ2-3 TRBV2 CATLFRGPSTDTQYF TGTGCCACTCTATTCAGGGGTCCTAGCACAGATACGCAGTATTTT
. . TRBJ2-2 TRBV19 CASSIDAVRADTGELFF TGTGCCAGTAGTATAGATGCGGTCAGGGCGGACACCGGGGAGCTGTTTTTT
. TRBD1 TRBJ1-4 TRBV9 CASSRDSPNEKLFF TGTGCCAGCAGCCGGGACAGCCCCAATGAAAAACTGTTTTTT